The 29 T cell receptor beta chains below all came from one sample that was sequenced in a study of pediatric ulcerative colitis. During colonoscopy, one to two rectal pinch biopsies were collected. The protocol was immunoSEQ multiplex PCR, while the TCRdb copy is restricted to in-frame clones and leaves out a portion. The table includes roughly 49,000 clones, around 76% detected once. The specimen was gut tissue. Receptors originate from a girl aged 10 to 17 with moderate ulcerative colitis.

V gene TRBV18 combines with J gene TRBJ2-2; D unclear. The CDR3 spans 13 residues. V was shortened by 6 bases and J by 8 bases, with 13 bases between the two germline ends. Germline CDR1 is KGHSH and CDR2 is LQKENI. The CDR3 reads CASSQDWMGELFF. CDR3 DNA sequence: TGTGCCAGCTCCCAAGACTGGATGGGGGAGCTGTTTTTT.

The chain has TRBV4-1 and TRBJ2-5; 12 bases fit TRBD2. The CDR3 runs 17 residues. Per germline, CDR1 MGHRA and CDR2 YSYEKL. The trim removed 3 bases at V and 5 bases at J, leaving 10 bases unmatched. CDR3 sequence reads: CASSQQAGLAGLETQYF. The DNA for the CDR3 is TGCGCCAGCAGCCAGCAGGCCGGACTAGCGGGGTTGGAGACCCAGTACTTC.

This chain uses TRBV15 with TRBJ2-4, with 7 bases fitting TRBD2. The CDR3 is made up of 12 amino acids. With 6 bases clipped from V and 9 bases from J, the junction kept 5 bases outside the gene matches. The V gene's germline CDR1 is LNHNV and CDR2 YYDKDF (reference sequence). The CDR3 region has the DNA TGTGCCACCAGGGGGCCGGGGGGCATTCAGTACTTC. It specifies CATRGPGGIQYF.

In its sample, this clone was seen a few times. At one of its ends the junction is not consistent with the germline gene, which may arise from a read error. At the DNA level, this CDR3 is encoded by other sequences in the same sample as well. CDR3 residues: CSVKEGGNSPLHF. The CDR3 bases are TGCAGCGTTAAAGAGGGTGGCAATTCACCCCTCCACTTT. The chain recombines TRBV29-1 with TRBJ1-6; D gene unclear. Germline V gene sequence: CDR1 SQVTM, CDR2 ANQGSEA. This CDR3 region has 13 residues. The whole variable domain, filled in from reference TRBV29-1 and TRBJ1-6, reads SAVISQKPSRDICQRGTSLTIQCQVDSQVTMMFWYRQQPGQSLTLIATANQGSEATYESGFVIDKFPISRPNLTFSTLTVSNMSPEDSSIYLCSVKEGGNSPLHFGNGTRLTVT.

The chain carries TRBV5-1 and TRBJ2-1, with D possibly TRBD1 on 5 matching bases. Looked up from germline, CDR1 is SGHRS and CDR2 is YFSETQ. CDR3 length: 14 residues. V was pared by 3 bases and J by 5 bases, with 12 bases between. CDR3 sequence: CASSSRGQNNEQFF. The CDR3 DNA is TGCGCCAGCAGCTCTAGAGGACAAAACAATGAGCAGTTCTTC.

CDR3 coding DNA: TGTGCCAGCAGATCCTATCAGGGTATGAACACTGAAGCTTTCTTT. It encodes CASRSYQGMNTEAFF. V usage is TRBV7-8 and J usage is TRBJ1-1, with D perhaps matching TRBD1 (5 bases). Trimming cost V 6 bases and J 0 bases, with 14 bases left between them. Germline CDR1 is SGHVS and CDR2 is FQNEAQ. The CDR3 contains 15 residues.

J is TRBJ1-1 and V is TRBV6-5; no clear D. V lost 8 bases and J 1 base, leaving 11 bases between the germline ends. The CDR3 consists of 13 residues. Germline CDR1 reads MNHEY; CDR2 reads SVGAGI. The CDR3 here is CASRRQRNTEAFF. CDR3 DNA: TGTGCCAGCCGCCGACAAAGGAACACTGAAGCTTTCTTT.

J is TRBJ2-2 and V is TRBV30; D unresolved. Germline values: CDR1 GTSNPN, CDR2 SVGIG (reference sequence). The CDR3 totals 15 residues. Deletions cut 0 bases from V and 1 base from J, with 9 bases between. The CDR3 DNA reads as TGTGCCTGGAGTGTAATCGGCCTGAACACCGGGGAGCTGTTTTTT. Encoded protein: CAWSVIGLNTGELFF.

The chain links TRBV5-6 to TRBJ2-2, with 10 positions matching TRBD2. This CDR3 is 16 amino acids long. The germline gives CDR1 SGHDT, CDR2 YYEEEE. V dropped 1 base and J dropped 1; count of bases not matched to a gene: 1. The CDR3, as DNA: TGTGCCAGCAGCTTGCCTAGCGGGAGGAACACCGGGGAGCTGTTTTTT. Its protein product is CASSLPSGRNTGELFF. The variable domain in full, completed from reference TRBV5-6 and TRBJ2-2, reads DAGVTQSPTHLIKTRGQQVTLRCSPKSGHDTVSWYQQALGQGPQFIFQYYEEEERQRGNFPDRFSGHQFPNYSSELNVNALLLGDSALYLCASSLPSGRNTGELFFGEGSRLTVL.

The chain has TRBV5-6 and TRBJ1-2; D is unclear. Trimming stripped 2 bases from V and 0 bases from J, with 17 bases between. The CDR3 extends over 17 amino acids. Germline CDR1 reads SGHDT; CDR2 reads YYEEEE. CDR3 coding DNA: TGTGCCAGCAGCTTCCGGGCCCAGATCTGGGCTAACTATGGCTACACCTTC. Translated, it gives CASSFRAQIWANYGYTF.

V gene TRBV29-1 combines with J gene TRBJ2-5; D call uncertain. Trimming took off 7 bases at V and 5 bases at J, with 11 bases between the two ends. The length of the CDR3 is 11 residues. Looked up from germline, CDR1 is SQVTM and CDR2 is ANQGSEA. The CDR3 protein is CSAGPRETQYF. The CDR3 DNA reads TGCAGCGCCGGGCCTCGGGAGACCCAGTACTTC. The full variable domain, with the rest looked up from reference TRBV29-1 and TRBJ2-5, is SAVISQKPSRDICQRGTSLTIQCQVDSQVTMMFWYRQQPGQSLTLIATANQGSEATYESGFVIDKFPISRPNLTFSTLTVSNMSPEDSSIYLCSAGPRETQYFGPGTRLLVL.

The rearrangement joins TRBV11-2 to TRBJ1-1; D unresolved. The CDR3 loop spans 15 amino acids. The V gene's germline CDR1 is SGHAT and CDR2 FQNNGV. V was clipped by 5 bases and J by 0 bases, with 13 bases between them. The CDR3 protein is CASSPNEVLNTEAFF. CDR3 in DNA: TGTGCCAGCAGCCCGAATGAAGTTTTGAACACTGAAGCTTTCTTT. Using reference TRBV11-2 and TRBJ1-1 for the parts outside the CDR3, the full variable domain is EAGVAQSPRYKIIEKRQSVAFWCNPISGHATLYWYQQILGQGPKLLIQFQNNGVVDDSQLPKDRFSAERLKGVDSTLKIQPAKLEDSAVYLCASSPNEVLNTEAFFGQGTRLTVV.

This rearrangement joins TRBV6-1 to TRBJ1-1; 7 nucleotides align to TRBD1. Germline V lookup: CDR1 MNHNS, CDR2 SASEGT. V lost 0 bases and J lost 5; bases outside the gene matches: 9. This CDR3 region has 16 residues. This CDR3 is CASSEALQGGMTEAFF. The CDR3 nucleotides are TGTGCCAGCAGTGAAGCCCTCCAGGGGGGTATGACTGAAGCTTTCTTT.

The chain recombines TRBV7-2 with TRBJ1-3; D is unresolved. The germline V gene encodes CDR1 SGHTA and CDR2 FQGNSA. V lost 5 bases and J lost 0, with 11 bases in between. The CDR3 has 15 amino acids. DNA for the CDR3: TGTGCCAGCAGCGTCGGGATTACCTCTGGAAACACCATATATTTT. The encoded protein is CASSVGITSGNTIYF.

V is TRBV18 and J is TRBJ1-4; possibly TRBD1 for D (5 bases). Trimming left V 3 bases short and J 12 bases short, with 17 bases between. The CDR3 runs 14 residues. Germline lookup yields CDR1 KGHSH and CDR2 LQKENI. The CDR3: CASSPTDGAWELFF. The CDR3 bases are TGTGCCAGCTCACCCACCGATGGGGCTTGGGAACTGTTTTTT.

This sequence joins TRBV5-1 and TRBJ1-6; D is unclear. V lost 1 base and J lost 5, with 7 bases in between. The CDR3 is made up of 14 amino acids. The V gene's germline CDR1 is SGHRS and CDR2 YFSETQ. CDR3 in amino acids: CASSLQLDNSPLHF. DNA of the CDR3: TGCGCCAGCAGCTTGCAGTTGGATAATTCACCCCTCCACTTT.

The chain joins TRBV5-4 to TRBJ2-5, with 7 bases aligning to TRBD1. Germline CDR1 reads SGHNT; CDR2 reads YYREEE (reference sequence). V lost 0 bases and J lost 3; bases outside the gene matches: 2. The CDR3 runs to 14 residues. CDR3 protein: CASSLGDRKETQYF. The CDR3 region has the DNA TGTGCCAGCAGCTTGGGGGACAGAAAAGAGACCCAGTACTTC. Based on the CDR3 plus reference TRBV5-4 and TRBJ2-5, the full variable domain is ETGVTQSPTHLIKTRGQQVTLRCSSQSGHNTVSWYQQALGQGPQFIFQYYREEENGRGNFPPRFSGLQFPNYSSELNVNALELDDSALYLCASSLGDRKETQYFGPGTRLLVL.

The chain has TRBV4-3 and TRBJ2-7; TRBD2 is a possible D gene (5 bases). Germline loops: CDR1 LGHNA, CDR2 YSLEER. This CDR3 spans 15 amino acids. Trimming cost V 0 bases and J 1 base, with 10 bases left between them. The DNA of the CDR3 is TGCGCCAGCAGCCAAGAAGACGGGGTTTCCTACGAGCAGTACTTC. It translates to CASSQEDGVSYEQYF.

This clone was seen more than once but under ten times. The chain couples TRBV5-4 to TRBJ2-2; the match to TRBD2 covers 10 bases. V dropped 4 bases and J dropped 6; count of bases not matched to a gene: 6. From germline, CDR1 is SGHNT and CDR2 YYREEE (reference sequence). This CDR3 has 15 amino acids. CDR3 sequence (DNA): TGTGCCAGCAGCCAGAGGCTAGCGGGAGCCGGGGAGCTGTTTTTT. Protein: CASSQRLAGAGELFF.

J is TRBJ2-7 and V is TRBV20-1; possibly TRBD2 for D (5 bases). The CDR3 has 11 amino acids. The germline gives CDR1 DFQATT, CDR2 SNEGSKA (reference sequence). V was clipped by 3 bases and J by 7 bases, with 10 bases between them. CDR3 amino acids: CSARGPGEQYF. In nucleotides, the CDR3 is TGCAGTGCTAGGGGCCCGGGAGAGCAGTACTTC.

V usage is TRBV6-1 and J usage is TRBJ2-7, with D unclear. Germline assignment: CDR1 MNHNS and CDR2 SASEGT. The CDR3 spans 14 residues. Trimming stripped 1 base from V and 2 bases from J, with 9 bases between. The CDR3: CASSEVGMAYEQYF. Written as DNA, the CDR3 is TGTGCCAGCAGTGAAGTCGGAATGGCCTACGAGCAGTACTTC.

The rearrangement links TRBV19 to TRBJ1-2; no definite D call. Germline V gene sequence: CDR1 LNHDA, CDR2 SQIVND (reference sequence). The CDR3 is made up of 13 amino acids. V was trimmed by 3 bases and J by 2 bases, leaving 7 bases between them. The CDR3 reads CASSIMGNYGYTF. The CDR3 nucleotides are TGTGCCAGTAGTATTATGGGCAACTATGGCTACACCTTC.

The chain recombines TRBV9 with TRBJ2-3; D remains unclear. CDR1 is SGDLS and CDR2 is YYNGEE in the germline V gene. The length of the CDR3 is 16 residues. The germline V and J ends were trimmed by 0 bases and 2 bases, with 13 bases remaining between them. The CDR3 loop is CASSVGANSFTDTQYF. CDR3 coding DNA: TGTGCCAGCAGCGTAGGCGCGAACAGCTTCACAGATACGCAGTATTTT. Full variable domain (missing parts from reference TRBV9 and TRBJ2-3): DSGVTQTPKHLITATGQRVTLRCSPRSGDLSVYWYQQSLDQGLQFLIQYYNGEERAKGNILERFSAQQFPDLHSELNLSSLELGDSALYFCASSVGANSFTDTQYFGPGTRLTVL.

The CDR3 spells CASSGGEANVLTF. For the CDR3, the DNA is TGTGCCAGCTCCGGCGGGGAGGCCAACGTCCTGACTTTC. V usage is TRBV2 and J usage is TRBJ2-6; D might be TRBD2 (6 bases). The CDR3 runs 13 residues. Looked up from germline, CDR1 is SNHLY and CDR2 is FYNNEI. V dropped 8 bases and J dropped 6 bases, with 11 bases sitting between them.

The chain links TRBV7-9 to TRBJ1-4; unclear D gene. The CDR3 extends over 14 amino acids. Germline CDR1 SEHNR, CDR2 FQNEAQ (reference sequence). Trimming took off 2 bases at V and 8 bases at J, with 12 bases between the two ends. The CDR3 loop is CASSLIEPGEKLFF. CDR3 in DNA: TGTGCCAGCAGCTTAATAGAACCGGGGGAAAAACTGTTTTTT.

The chain recombines TRBV7-2 with TRBJ2-7; D is possibly TRBD1 (6 bases). V lost 4 bases and J lost 5, with 15 bases in between. The CDR3 extends over 14 amino acids. The germline gives CDR1 SGHTA, CDR2 FQGNSA. CDR3 protein: CASSSFRGRDEQYF. DNA of the CDR3: TGTGCCAGCAGCTCCTTCAGGGGCCGGGACGAGCAGTACTTC.

The chain employs TRBV4-3 and TRBJ2-1, with D uncertain. Germline V lookup: CDR1 LGHNA, CDR2 YSLEER. CDR3 length: 18 amino acids. V lost 0 bases and J lost 4, with 19 bases in between. CDR3 in DNA: TGCGCCAGCAGCCAAGATCGGAGATCCGGGTGGGGATACAATGAGCAGTTCTTC. Its translation: CASSQDRRSGWGYNEQFF.

V and J are TRBV29-1 and TRBJ2-1, with 8 positions matching TRBD2. Germline lookup yields CDR1 SQVTM and CDR2 ANQGSEA. V shed 3 bases and J 7 bases; nucleotides not matched to a gene: 8. This CDR3 spans 14 amino acids. CDR3 amino acids: CSVEGTSGGNEQFF. CDR3 DNA: TGCAGCGTTGAGGGGACTTCGGGAGGGAATGAGCAGTTCTTC.

The chain is built from TRBV5-4 and TRBJ2-3, with a weak D call TRBD2 (6 bases). Germline V gene data show CDR1 as SGHNT and CDR2 as YYREEE (reference sequence). V was pared by 4 bases and J by 2 bases, with 11 bases between. The CDR3 sequence is 14 residues long. For the CDR3, the DNA is TGTGCCAGCAGCGAGGGACTTTTCACAGATACGCAGTATTTT. It is translated as CASSEGLFTDTQYF.